This T cell receptor (beta chain) was sequenced during a study of T cell responses to AZD1222 COVID-19 vaccine (dated by TCRdb to about 2021). With respect to the entire study: Because spike-specific TCR depth and breadth did not differ between the two schedules, AZD1222 recipients who got a second dose at roughly 4 weeks were pooled with those who got a second dose at roughly 12 weeks. TCR sequencing was performed for approximately 240 trial participants, of whom about 200 were given two doses of AZD1222 and 26 were given two doses of MenACWY control vaccine. Trial participants were enrolled into age subgroups of 18-55, 56-69 and 70-plus years, which contained around 140, 26 and 57 TCR-sequenced participants, respectively. Study-wide conclusions, independent of this receptor: Conclusions about previously exposed vaccinees were limited because only 5 or 6 AZD1222 recipients were SARS-CoV-2 seropositive at baseline. Because no samples from the day 14 peak response were available, repertoires could be characterized only after the peak T cell response. After two AZD1222 doses, spike-specific TCR breadth and depth were significantly higher than at day 0 and than in MenACWY recipients. Nearly half of unique spike-specific TCRs reportedly recognized epitopes outside regions mutated in the B.1.351 and B.1.1.7 variants. Vaccine-associated CD4 TCRs spanned the whole spike protein, with dominant responses in regions 160-218 and 743-854. Most participants were white British and females outnumbered males, and the authors suggested that clonal diversity may have been underestimated. The 56-69-year group was small, and its depth increase did not reach significance, likely because of low power.

As regards this clone: Its recognized antigen is unknown. No much larger clone exists at a distance of one base, and base qualities are not known.

The CDR3 regions of human TCRbeta chains were analyzed by immunosequencing. Concerning the study's data processing: Repertoire TCRs were matched against a reference library of SARS-CoV-2-specific TCRs generated with the MIRA antigen-specificity platform. Breadth was defined as the fraction of unique TCRs that were SARS-CoV-2-associated, and depth was defined as the fraction of total T cells that were SARS-CoV-2-associated. Each spike-specific TCR was assigned to its reactive spike region and to a CD4 or CD8 class using the MIRA data. Log10-transformed breadth and depth values were compared by one-way ANOVA with Sidak's multiple comparisons tests. This immuneACCESS table, as held by TCRdb, lists in-frame sequences with V and J called but not all clones. Of the missing ones, under half trace to an unresolved V gene in checked studies; the others have no known cause. The V and J calls and clone size come from that table; D and trimming were worked out from the DNA. Counted in this sample were about 85,000 clones; 70% to 90% of them appeared once. The ten biggest clones cover approximately 8% of the sample.

The label giving this sample's time point can be read as: baseline before first vaccination. Vaccinee samples were obtained from the UK trials COV001 and COV002, which included a single-blind randomized controlled phase 2/3 trial of AZD1222 (ChAdOx1 nCoV-19) in healthy adults. For TCRbeta chain sequencing, PBMC samples were collected from trial participants at day 0 and at day 28 after the second dose. This TCR was recovered from an adult in good health. The input for sequencing was peripheral blood, taken on day 0 of AZD1222 vaccination.

The CDR3 region reads CASSLGQGAPQHF. The DNA sequence follows: TGCGCCAGCAGCTTGGGACAGGGGGCGCCCCAGCATTTT. This chain joins TRBV5-1 to TRBJ1-5, with 10 junctional bases fitting TRBD1. From the cysteine up to the phenylalanine, the CDR3 has a length of 13 residues. The only DNA kept is the CDR3, 39 bases in frame from the first base. Compared with germline, V lacks 0 bases and J lacks 9 bases; bases without a gene match: 0. CDR1 and CDR2, per the germline V gene, are SGHRS and YFSETQ. The CDR3 plus the reference TRBV5-1 and TRBJ1-5 genes for the other parts give the full variable domain: KAGVTQTPRYLIKTRGQQVTLSCSPISGHRSVSWYQQTPGQGLQFLFEYFSETQRNKGNFPGRFSGRQFSNSRSEMNVSTLELGDSALYLCASSLGQGAPQHFGDGTRLSIL.